These 19 T cell receptor beta chains originate from one sample sequenced in a study of naive and memory T cell subsets. The beta constant-region primer was an equimolar mix of two oligonucleotides covering TRBC1 and TRBC2. Four rounds of PCR amplified the ligated cDNA using nested alpha and beta constant-region primers plus SP2. TCRdb reprocessed the UMI-ligation and nested PCR reads via MiXCR and lists one record per CDR3 protein. The repertoire includes over 20,000 distinct CDR3 sequences, more than 7% of them detected once, and approximately 22% sits in the top ten. Sequencing used central memory CD8+ T cells from blood. These receptors were obtained from a human donor in good health.

This clonotype was detected a few times. The CDR3 sequence: CASSILGYNEQFF. CDR3 sequence (DNA): TGTGCCAGTAGTATTTTGGGCTACAATGAGCAGTTCTTC. The chain combines TRBV19 with TRBJ2-1; D gene unclear. V shed 3 bases and J shed 3 bases, with 6 bases lying between them. Germline V lookup: CDR1 LNHDA, CDR2 SQIVND (reference sequence). This CDR3 region has 13 residues.

In its sample, this clonotype was seen many times. For the CDR3, the DNA is TGTGCCAGCAGCGGAACCGGGACTTTAAACACCGGGGAGCTGTTTTTT. Translating it yields CASSGTGTLNTGELFF. The chain employs TRBV7-9 and TRBJ2-2; tentative D call: TRBD2 (6 bases). Germline lookup yields CDR1 SEHNR and CDR2 FQNEAQ (reference sequence). V lost 5 bases, J lost 2 bases, and 15 bases lay in between. The CDR3 covers 16 residues.

Only a few counts were recorded for this clonotype. An end of the junction does not agree with germline; a read error may underlie this. The V and J genes are TRBV7-7 and TRBJ1-3, with D perhaps TRBD1 (6 bases). Looked up from germline, CDR1 is SSHAT and CDR2 is FNYEAQ (reference sequence). The CDR3 spans 14 residues. This chain's CDR3 is CASSHAGDGNTIYF. The DNA for the CDR3 is TGTGCTAGCAGCCACGCAGGGGACGGAAACACCATATATTTT.

This clonotype was seen more than once but under ten times. The chain carries TRBV6-5 and TRBJ2-7; 9 bases match TRBD1. Germline assignment: CDR1 MNHEY and CDR2 SVGAGI. V lost 2 bases and J lost 3; bases outside the gene matches: 8. This CDR3 comprises 16 residues. The CDR3 reads CASSYENGQGIYEQYF. The CDR3 coding sequence is TGTGCCAGCAGTTACGAGAATGGACAGGGGATCTACGAGCAGTACTTC.

The chain recombines TRBV6-2 or TRBV6-3 with TRBJ1-1; 7 bases map to TRBD1. This CDR3 comprises 13 residues. Germline CDR1 reads MNHEY; CDR2 reads SVGEGT. Trimming removed 5 bases from V and 4 bases from J; junction bases left unmatched: 4. The CDR3 coding sequence is TGTGCCAGCAGTCCCCCAGGGGGCACTGAAGCTTTCTTT. As protein: CASSPPGGTEAFF.

This clonotype was observed many times. The chain recombines TRBV13 with TRBJ2-7; TRBD1 matches 7 bases. J was trimmed by 2 bases and V by 0 bases; bases with no gene match: 1. The CDR3 length is 14 residues. Germline V gene sequence: CDR1 PRHDT, CDR2 FYEKMQ (reference sequence). DNA for the CDR3: TGTGCCAGCAGCTTAGGAAGGGGGCCCTACGAGCAGTACTTC. Its translation: CASSLGRGPYEQYF.

The chain carries TRBV5-2 and TRBJ2-5. TRBV5-2 is tagged as a pseudogene. The CDR3 has 8 amino acids. The CDR3 reads CHRETQYF. The CDR3 bases are TGTCATCGAGAGACCCAGTACTTC.

This chain links TRBV12-3 or TRBV12-4 with TRBJ1-5; D is uncertain. CDR3 size: 14 residues. Trimming removed 1 base from V and 2 bases from J, with 6 bases in between. The CDR3 coding sequence is TGTGCCAGCAGTTTAGGCAGGCGCAATCAGCCCCAGCATTTT. Its translation is CASSLGRRNQPQHF.

This clonotype was seen repeatedly, ten times or more. The CDR3 protein is CASSLMSGGGDEQFF. The CDR3 bases are TGTGCCAGCAGTTTAATGTCGGGAGGGGGTGATGAGCAGTTCTTC. The J gene is TRBJ2-1, the V gene TRBV28; 8 bases map to TRBD2. Per germline, CDR1 MDHEN and CDR2 SYDVKM. V was pared by 2 bases and J by 8 bases, with 8 bases of the junction left unmatched. This CDR3 has 15 amino acids.

In this sample, this clonotype is medium-sized. The chain has TRBV7-3 and TRBJ2-3; D is unclear. CDR1 is SGHTA, CDR2 FQGTGA, per germline. V dropped 5 bases and J dropped 4 bases, with 13 bases sitting between them. This CDR3 comprises 14 residues. In nucleotides, the CDR3 is TGTGCCAGCAGCCCCCTAGGCGGCGCAGATACGCAGTATTTT. Protein sequence: CASSPLGGADTQYF. The whole variable domain, remainder taken from reference TRBV7-3 and TRBJ2-3, is GAGVSQTPSNKVTEKGKYVELRCDPISGHTALYWYRQSLGQGPEFLIYFQGTGAADDSGLPNDRFFAVRPEGSVSTLKIQRTERGDSAVYLCASSPLGGADTQYFGPGTRLTVL.

This clonotype turned up a few times. This chain joins TRBV27 and TRBJ2-1; D not resolved. This CDR3 has 12 residues. Germline loops: CDR1 MNHEY, CDR2 SMNVEV (reference sequence). Trimming shortened V by 3 bases and J by 8 bases, and 8 bases separated the two germline ends. CDR3 in DNA: TGTGCCAGCAGTTTTAGTGGCCATGAGCAGTTCTTC. Its translation is CASSFSGHEQFF.

This clonotype was counted between two and nine times. The rearrangement joins TRBV28 to TRBJ2-1; 7 bases fit TRBD2. From germline, CDR1 is MDHEN and CDR2 SYDVKM. The J segment lost 7 bases and the V segment lost 5 bases, leaving 11 bases of the junction unmatched. This CDR3 contains 15 residues. The CDR3 loop is CASSHVSGGPNEQFF. DNA of the CDR3: TGTGCCAGCAGTCATGTGTCGGGAGGTCCGAATGAGCAGTTCTTC.

Points on this clonotype: The final CDR3 position lacks the conserved phenylalanine or tryptophan, pointing to a likely read error. The DNA is omitted, as the CDR3 cannot be located on it reliably, and the CDR3 follows TCRdb's listing. This chain links TRBV5-6 with TRBJ1-4; the D call in the table, TRBD1, was not verified against the DNA. CDR1 is SGHDT, CDR2 YYEEEE, per germline. The CDR3 has 12 residues if both end residues are counted. The CDR3 here is CASSYIGQSLVL.

This clonotype occurred many times. The rearrangement joins TRBV13 to TRBJ2-7, with a possible D match to TRBD1 (6 bases). The CDR3 has 13 amino acids. CDR1 PRHDT and CDR2 FYEKMQ come from the germline V gene (reference sequence). V shed 0 bases and J shed 5 bases, with 8 bases lying between them. CDR3 sequence: CASSLGWTDEQYF. CDR3 nucleotide sequence: TGTGCCAGCAGCTTAGGCTGGACAGACGAGCAGTACTTC.

This clonotype was counted between two and nine times. The V and J genes are TRBV4-1 and TRBJ2-5; D is undetermined. The CDR3 sequence is 15 residues long. Germline V lookup: CDR1 MGHRA, CDR2 YSYEKL. Trimming took 5 bases from V and 3 from J, leaving 16 bases between them. The CDR3 loop is CASSTFDTPEETQYF. The DNA of the CDR3 is TGCGCCAGCAGCACCTTCGACACCCCCGAAGAGACCCAGTACTTC.

This clonotype was found many times. The CDR3 coding sequence is TGTGCCAGCACGTTGCCTGCAGTCACTGAAGCTTTCTTT. Its translation is CASTLPAVTEAFF. V and J are TRBV12-3 or TRBV12-4 and TRBJ1-1; D gene uncertain. V was cut by 7 bases and J by 4 bases, with 13 bases left in between. The CDR3 has 13 amino acids.

CDR3 region: CASRRIYSNTDTQYF. CDR3 nucleotide sequence: TGTGCCAGCAGACGAATCTACTCTAACACAGATACGCAGTATTTT. The gene calls are TRBV7-9 and TRBJ2-3; D not certain. With 6 bases removed from V and 2 bases from J, the gap between germline ends came to 15 bases. The length of the CDR3 is 15 residues. Per the germline V gene, CDR1 is SEHNR and CDR2 is FQNEAQ (reference sequence). Filled out from reference TRBV7-9 and TRBJ2-3, the complete variable domain reads DTGVSQNPRHKITKRGQNVTFRCDPISEHNRLYWYRQTLGQGPEFLTYFQNEAQLEKSRLLSDRFSAERPKGSFSTLEIQRTEQGDSAMYLCASRRIYSNTDTQYFGPGTRLTVL.

This clonotype appeared many times. The rearrangement links TRBV7-8 to TRBJ2-1, with 11 bases aligning to TRBD1. This CDR3 is built from 19 residues. The junction had 7 bases not matched to a gene; V was cut back by 0 bases and J by 0 bases. In germline, CDR1 is SGHVS, CDR2 FQNEAQ. CDR3 sequence reads: CASSLAGDRGANSYNEQFF. The CDR3 DNA is TGTGCCAGCAGCTTAGCCGGGGACAGGGGGGCCAACTCCTACAATGAGCAGTTCTTC.

This clonotype was picked up a small number of times. The J gene is TRBJ2-1, the V gene TRBV12-3 or TRBV12-4; no clear D. The germline V and J ends were trimmed by 5 bases and 4 bases, with 3 bases remaining between them. The CDR3 extends over 11 amino acids. This CDR3 reads CASSEYNEQFF. The CDR3 region has the DNA TGTGCCAGCAGTGAATACAATGAGCAGTTCTTC.